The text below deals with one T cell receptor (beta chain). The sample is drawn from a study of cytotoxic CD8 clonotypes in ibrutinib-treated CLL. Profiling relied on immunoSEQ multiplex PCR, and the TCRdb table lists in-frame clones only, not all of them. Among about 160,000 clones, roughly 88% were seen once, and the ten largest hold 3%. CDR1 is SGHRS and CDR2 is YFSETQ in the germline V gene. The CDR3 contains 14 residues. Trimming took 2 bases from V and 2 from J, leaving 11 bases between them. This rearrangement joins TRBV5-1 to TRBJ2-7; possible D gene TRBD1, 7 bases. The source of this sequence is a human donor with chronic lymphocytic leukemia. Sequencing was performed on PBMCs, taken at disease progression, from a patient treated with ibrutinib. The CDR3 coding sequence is TGCGCCAGCAGCTTCGCAGGGGGGCCCTACGAGCAGTACTTC. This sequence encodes CASSFAGGPYEQYF.